The 30 T cell receptor beta chains in this list originate from one sample, sequenced in a study of blood T cells in healthy people across ages (dated by TCRdb to 2015 to 2017). Library preparation used 5' RACE. The instrument given in TCRdb is Illumina HiSeq 2500. The second PCR ran for roughly 6 to 11 cycles and used a J-beta primer mix along with a sample-barcoded 5' primer. TCRdb trimmed public reads at Q25 via fastp, called clones via MiXCR and kept in-frame beta chains. Identical CDR3 proteins give one entry, which carries the most common genes and DNA. In this sample the table shows about 1.8 million distinct CDR3 sequences, around half of which occur a single time. About 2.1% of the sample is taken by the ten largest. Sequencing used blood. The receptors shown here come from a woman in her thirties or forties in good health.

This sequence joins TRBV12-3 or TRBV12-4 and TRBJ2-5, with D uncertain. With the DNA end fitting TRBJ2-7 better, the J assignment may be wrong. The CDR3 is 14 residues long. The CDR3 DNA reads as TGTGCCAGCAGTTCTGAACTTTCCGGGTACGAGCAGTACTTC. Amino acid sequence: CASSSELSGYEQYF.

This clonotype was picked up a small number of times. The gene calls are TRBV4-3 and TRBJ2-5; D possibly corresponds to TRBD1 (6 bases). V was cut by 2 bases and J by 2 bases, with 12 bases left in between. Germline-derived CDR1 and CDR2 are LGHNA and YSLEER. This CDR3 contains 15 residues. DNA for the CDR3: TGCGCCAGCAGCCAAACCGGGACATCGCAAGAGACCCAGTACTTC. Amino acids: CASSQTGTSQETQYF.

V and J are TRBV20-1 and TRBJ2-4; perhaps TRBD1 as D (5 bases). The end of the DNA is better explained by TRBJ2-5, so the J call may be wrong. Germline assignment: CDR1 DFQATT and CDR2 SNEGSKA (reference sequence). The CDR3 spans 16 residues. In DNA, the CDR3 is TGCAGTGCTAGTCGCCCCTCGACAGACCAACAAGAGACCCAGTACTTC. Protein sequence: CSASRPSTDQQETQYF.

This clonotype was detected a few times. DNA of the CDR3: TGTGCCAGCAGTCAGGGACCAATGGCGGAGACCCAGTACTTC. Protein sequence: CASSQGPMAETQYF. The V gene is TRBV6-2 or TRBV6-3, the J gene TRBJ2-5, with D perhaps matching TRBD1 or TRBD2 (5 bases each). With 5 bases removed from V and 5 bases from J, the gap between germline ends came to 15 bases. This CDR3 spans 14 amino acids. Per the germline V gene, CDR1 is MNHEY and CDR2 is SVGEGT.

The rearrangement links TRBV5-1 to TRBJ2-6; TRBD1 matches at 7 bases. Germline V gene lookup returns CDR1 SGHRS and CDR2 YFSETQ. The CDR3 is 17 amino acids. Trimming took 4 bases from V and 0 from J; bases not matched to a gene: 7. The CDR3 DNA sequence: TGCGCCAGCAGCGTCCGGGACAGCCTCTCTGGGGCCAACGTCCTGACTTTC. This gives the protein CASSVRDSLSGANVLTF.

The chain is built from TRBV7-2 and TRBJ1-1; D not certain. V lost 3 bases to trimming and J lost 10 bases, with 12 bases between them. Germline values: CDR1 SGHTA, CDR2 FQGNSA. This CDR3 has 12 residues. The CDR3 region is CASSFVNQRAFF. Here the CDR3 DNA reads TGTGCCAGCAGCTTTGTTAACCAGAGAGCTTTCTTT.

This clonotype was counted only a few times. The junction does not match germline at one end; this may be a read error. This chain uses TRBV5-1 with TRBJ2-1; 7 bases match TRBD2. This CDR3 has 14 amino acids. Germline CDR1 SGHRS, CDR2 YFSETQ. In DNA, the CDR3 is TGTGCCAGCAGTTTATCGACTAGCAACAATGAGCAGTTCTTC. Protein: CASSLSTSNNEQFF. Combining the CDR3 with reference TRBV5-1 and TRBJ2-1 gives the whole variable domain KAGVTQTPRYLIKTRGQQVTLSCSPISGHRSVSWYQQTPGQGLQFLFEYFSETQRNKGNFPGRFSGRQFSNSRSEMNVSTLELGDSALYLCASSLSTSNNEQFFGPGTRLTVL.

The V and J genes are TRBV10-3 and TRBJ2-3; D could derive from TRBD1 or TRBD2 (5 bases each). The CDR3 has 12 amino acids. Deletions cut 8 bases from V and 11 bases from J, with 17 bases between. Germline CDR1 is ENHRY and CDR2 is SYGVKD. CDR3 sequence reads: CAIGHGDRLQYF. CDR3 DNA sequence: TGTGCCATCGGGCACGGGGACCGTTTGCAGTATTTT.

V is TRBV6-2 or TRBV6-3 and J is TRBJ2-5; possible D gene TRBD2, 5 bases. Germline V gene sequence: CDR1 MNHEY, CDR2 SVGEGT. V lost 5 bases, J lost 13 bases, and 17 bases lay in between. This CDR3 is built from 12 residues. The chain's CDR3 is CASSLRGVSPYF. CDR3 nucleotide sequence: TGTGCCAGCAGTCTTCGGGGTGTTAGTCCGTACTTC.

This clonotype has a handful of counts. J is TRBJ1-1 and V is TRBV7-3; no clear D gene. The germline gives CDR1 SGHTA, CDR2 FQGTGA. The CDR3 spans 15 residues. V lost 2 bases and J lost 0, with 10 bases in between. The CDR3 sequence is CASSLVPQMNTEAFF. The DNA for the CDR3 is TGTGCCAGCAGCTTAGTTCCGCAGATGAACACTGAAGCTTTCTTT. Using reference TRBV7-3 and TRBJ1-1 for the parts outside the CDR3, the full variable domain is GAGVSQTPSNKVTEKGKYVELRCDPISGHTALYWYRQSLGQGPEFLIYFQGTGAADDSGLPNDRFFAVRPEGSVSTLKIQRTERGDSAVYLCASSLVPQMNTEAFFGQGTRLTVV.

This clonotype was found a few times. The chain links TRBV20-1 to TRBJ2-1, with D perhaps matching TRBD1 (5 bases). Germline loops: CDR1 DFQATT, CDR2 SNEGSKA (reference sequence). The germline V and J ends were trimmed by 2 bases and 7 bases, with 12 bases remaining between them. CDR3 size: 13 residues. Here the CDR3 DNA reads TGCAGTGCTAGACAGGGCTCTAAAAATGAGCAGTTCTTC. This sequence encodes CSARQGSKNEQFF.

The sample holds a few counts of this clonotype. This chain connects TRBV28 to TRBJ2-7, with D perhaps TRBD1 or TRBD2 (5 bases each). The CDR3 length is 17 residues. Trimming removed 2 bases at V and 4 bases at J, with 21 bases between. Germline values: CDR1 MDHEN, CDR2 SYDVKM. In DNA form, the CDR3 reads TGTGCCAGCAGTTTAATACTGAATCCGGGACGGGGATACGAGCAGTACTTC. Encoded protein: CASSLILNPGRGYEQYF.

This clonotype has a handful of counts. The V and J genes are TRBV20-1 and TRBJ2-7; no definite D call. The CDR3 is 11 residues long. Trimming pared 6 bases from V and 2 bases from J, leaving 8 bases between. The germline CDR1 and CDR2 sequences are DFQATT and SNEGSKA (reference sequence). CDR3 in DNA: TGCAGTGCCCCCCATCCCTACGAGCAGTACTTC. Encoded protein: CSAPHPYEQYF.

This clonotype appeared a few times. The V gene is TRBV7-9, the J gene TRBJ2-3; D ambiguous. Trimming took off 1 base at V and 1 base at J, with 9 bases between the two ends. Germline CDR1 is SEHNR and CDR2 is FQNEAQ (reference sequence). The length of the CDR3 is 15 residues. The CDR3 DNA is TGTGCCAGCAGCTTAGGGACCAAAGGCACAGATACGCAGTATTTT. Its translation: CASSLGTKGTDTQYF.

The genes are TRBV7-2 and TRBJ1-4, with unresolved D. Germline-derived CDR1 and CDR2 are SGHTA and FQGNSA. The CDR3 has 17 amino acids. V shed 1 base and J shed 1 base, with 13 bases lying between them. The CDR3 here is CASSLVGSPGTNEKLFF. In DNA form, the CDR3 reads TGTGCCAGCAGCTTAGTAGGCTCCCCGGGAACTAATGAAAAACTGTTTTTT. The full variable domain, rest sourced from reference TRBV7-2 and TRBJ1-4, is GAGVSQSPSNKVTEKGKDVELRCDPISGHTALYWYRQSLGQGLEFLIYFQGNSAPDKSGLPSDRFSAERTGGSVSTLTIQRTQQEDSAVYLCASSLVGSPGTNEKLFFGSGTQLSVL.

In this sample, this clonotype turned up a few times. The V call is TRBV9, the J call TRBJ2-3; possibly TRBD2 for D (6 bases). With 0 bases removed from V and 0 bases from J, the gap between germline ends came to 14 bases. Germline CDR1 SGDLS, CDR2 YYNGEE. There are 17 residues in the CDR3. Here the CDR3 DNA reads TGTGCCAGCAGCGTAGGCCCCGGGACTCTAAGCACAGATACGCAGTATTTT. It codes for CASSVGPGTLSTDTQYF.

J is TRBJ2-1 and V is TRBV28; the match to TRBD1 covers 9 bases. V shed 2 bases and J 13 bases; nucleotides not matched to a gene: 12. Germline V gene sequence: CDR1 MDHEN, CDR2 SYDVKM. The CDR3 consists of 15 residues. CDR3 DNA sequence: TGTGCCAGCAGTTTAGGGACAGGGCCATCGGAGACCCAGTTCTTC. This gives the protein CASSLGTGPSETQFF.

This clonotype was seen just once. V usage is TRBV6-2 or TRBV6-3 and J usage is TRBJ2-1; D possibly corresponds to TRBD2 (5 bases). The CDR3 length is 13 residues. From germline, CDR1 is MNHEY and CDR2 SVGEGT. Trimming stripped 6 bases from V and 8 bases from J, with 14 bases between. The CDR3 reads CASSLLGRDEQFF. The CDR3 DNA follows: TGTGCCAGCAGCTTACTAGGTCGCGATGAGCAGTTCTTC.

The J gene is TRBJ1-6, the V gene TRBV6-2 or TRBV6-3; D not certain. The V gene's germline CDR1 is MNHEY and CDR2 SVGEGT. CDR3 size: 12 residues. V was clipped by 3 bases and J by 9 bases, with 6 bases between them. Here the CDR3 DNA reads TGTGCCAGCAGTTATGCTGGTTCACCCCTCCACTTT. It translates to CASSYAGSPLHF.

V is TRBV28 and J is TRBJ1-2, with 7 bases fitting TRBD1. CDR1 is MDHEN and CDR2 is SYDVKM in the germline V gene. This CDR3 has 15 residues. V was clipped by 2 bases and J by 4 bases; unmatched bases: 7. The CDR3 here is CASSLIPQGLYGYTF. The DNA for the CDR3 is TGTGCCAGCAGTTTAATCCCACAGGGGCTCTATGGCTACACCTTC.

J is TRBJ2-5 and V is TRBV6-6; D unresolved. The length of the CDR3 is 11 residues. In germline, CDR1 is MNHNY, CDR2 SVGAGI (reference sequence). The germline V and J ends were trimmed by 4 bases and 12 bases, with 12 bases remaining between them. The CDR3 sequence is CASSFPVLEYF. The CDR3 DNA is TGTGCCAGCAGTTTCCCGGTTTTGGAGTACTTC.

This chain links TRBV12-3 or TRBV12-4 with TRBJ1-6; 8 bases match TRBD1. The CDR3 loop spans 14 amino acids. The ends lost 6 bases at V and 10 bases at J; junction bases unmatched: 8. CDR3 region: CASRTPGQASPLHF. The CDR3 DNA reads TGTGCCAGCAGAACTCCGGGACAGGCCTCACCCCTCCACTTT.

This chain connects TRBV29-1 to TRBJ2-5; 11 bases map to TRBD1. CDR3 length: 15 residues. Germline V gene lookup returns CDR1 SQVTM and CDR2 ANQGSEA. Trimming took 6 bases from V and 5 from J; bases not matched to a gene: 11. The CDR3 sequence is CSVPVGRTGGETQYF. CDR3 sequence (DNA): TGCAGCGTCCCTGTGGGGCGGACAGGGGGCGAGACCCAGTACTTC.

The sample holds one count of this clonotype. Just one base apart from a much larger clone, this may be a read error. V and J are TRBV29-1 and TRBJ2-7; no definite D call. The DNA end is more similar to TRBJ2-5, so the J call may be wrong. Germline V CDR1 and CDR2: SQVTM, ANQGSEA. This CDR3 has 11 residues. The CDR3 DNA is TGCAGCGTTGATGGGTTGTGGACCCAGTACTTC. Amino acids: CSVDGLWTQYF.

The gene calls are TRBV24-1 and TRBJ2-1, with TRBD1 matching over 8 bases. This CDR3 has 14 amino acids. V shed 4 bases and J 7 bases; nucleotides not matched to a gene: 5. Germline lookup yields CDR1 KGHDR and CDR2 SFDVKD. CDR3 nucleotides: TGTGCCACCAGTGACCGACAGGGGTGGAATGAGCAGTTCTTC. This gives the protein CATSDRQGWNEQFF.

This clonotype occurred once. This chain links TRBV4-2 with TRBJ1-1; TRBD1 aligns across 7 bases. The CDR3 is made up of 16 amino acids. Germline trimming cut 3 bases from V and 7 bases from J; bases unmatched to any gene: 14. The germline gives CDR1 LGHNA, CDR2 YNFKEQ. As DNA, the CDR3 is TGTGCCAGCAGCCAGCCCGGAGGGGGCGAGAGCGGTGAAGCTTTCTTT. This sequence encodes CASSQPGGGESGEAFF.

The V and J genes are TRBV11-1 and TRBJ2-1, with D maybe TRBD1 (5 bases). The V end lost 3 bases, the J end lost 10 bases, and 16 bases lay between the germline ends. The CDR3 is 14 amino acids. The germline gives CDR1 SGHAT, CDR2 FQDESV (reference sequence). For the CDR3, the DNA is TGTGCCAGCAGCTTTAGTTTAGGGGCCCGAGAGCAGTTCTTC. It codes for CASSFSLGAREQFF.

The chain couples TRBV6-6 to TRBJ2-5, with D possibly TRBD2 on 5 matching bases. V lost 2 bases and J lost 7, with 14 bases in between. Germline CDR1 is MNHNY and CDR2 is SVGAGI (reference sequence). This CDR3 is 14 amino acids long. The CDR3 nucleotides are TGTGCCAGCAGTTACCGGTCATCACGGGGGACCCAGTACTTC. Translation: CASSYRSSRGTQYF.

The chain links TRBV6-2 or TRBV6-3 to TRBJ1-1; possible D gene TRBD1, 5 bases. Germline CDR1 reads MNHEY; CDR2 reads SVGEGT. CDR3 size: 15 residues. Trimming took off 6 bases at V and 1 base at J, with 15 bases between the two ends. In nucleotides, the CDR3 is TGTGCCAGCAGCCCCGTGTCGGGGACGAACACTGAAGCTTTCTTT. Amino acid sequence: CASSPVSGTNTEAFF.

This clonotype was seen only a few times. The chain couples TRBV9 to TRBJ2-3; D may match TRBD1 or TRBD2 (5 bases each). Looked up from germline, CDR1 is SGDLS and CDR2 is YYNGEE. V was shortened by 0 bases and J by 2 bases, with 13 bases between the two germline ends. The CDR3 loop spans 16 amino acids. The CDR3 nucleotides read TGTGCCAGCAGCGTAGAACTAGGGGCTTACACAGATACGCAGTATTTT. Translated, it gives CASSVELGAYTDTQYF.